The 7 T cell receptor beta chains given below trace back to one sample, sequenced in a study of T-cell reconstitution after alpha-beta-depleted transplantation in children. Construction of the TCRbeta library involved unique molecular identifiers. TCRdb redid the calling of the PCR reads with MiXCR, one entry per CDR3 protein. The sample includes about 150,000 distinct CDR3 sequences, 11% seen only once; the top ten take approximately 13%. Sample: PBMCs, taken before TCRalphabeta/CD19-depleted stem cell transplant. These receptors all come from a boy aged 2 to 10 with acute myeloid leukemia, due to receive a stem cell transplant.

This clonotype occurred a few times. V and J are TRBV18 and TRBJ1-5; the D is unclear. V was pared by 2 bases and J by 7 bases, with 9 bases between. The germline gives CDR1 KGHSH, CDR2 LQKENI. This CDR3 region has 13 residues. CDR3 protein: CASSPAVDQPQHF. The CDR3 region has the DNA TGTGCCAGCTCACCAGCTGTGGACCAGCCCCAGCATTTT.

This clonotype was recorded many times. The CDR3 loop is CASSLEFAQTQYF. The CDR3 DNA is TGTGCCAGCAGCTTAGAGTTCGCCCAGACCCAGTACTTC. The J gene is TRBJ2-5, the V gene TRBV7-8, with D uncertain. Germline CDR1 is SGHVS and CDR2 is FQNEAQ. Trimming took off 1 base at V and 6 bases at J, with 9 bases between the two ends. The CDR3 has 13 residues.

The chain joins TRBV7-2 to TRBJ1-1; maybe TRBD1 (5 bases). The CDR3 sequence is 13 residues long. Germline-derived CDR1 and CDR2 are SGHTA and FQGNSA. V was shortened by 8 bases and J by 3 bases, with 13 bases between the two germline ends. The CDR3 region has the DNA TGTGCCAGCCTAGACCAGGGATACACTGAAGCTTTCTTT. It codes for CASLDQGYTEAFF.

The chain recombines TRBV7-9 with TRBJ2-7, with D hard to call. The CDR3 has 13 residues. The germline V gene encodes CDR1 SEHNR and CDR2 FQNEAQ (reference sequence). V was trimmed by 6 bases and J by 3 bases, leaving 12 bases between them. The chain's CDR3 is CASSSGPIYEQYV. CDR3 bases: TGTGCCAGCAGTTCCGGCCCGATCTACGAGCAGTACGTC.

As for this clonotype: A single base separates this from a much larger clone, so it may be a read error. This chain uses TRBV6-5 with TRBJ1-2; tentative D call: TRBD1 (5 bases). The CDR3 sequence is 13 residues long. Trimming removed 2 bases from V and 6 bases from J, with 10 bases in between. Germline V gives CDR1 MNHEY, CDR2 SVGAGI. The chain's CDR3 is CASSYGAGHGYTF. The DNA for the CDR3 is TGTGCCAGCAGTTACGGGGCAGGGCATGGCTACACCTTC.

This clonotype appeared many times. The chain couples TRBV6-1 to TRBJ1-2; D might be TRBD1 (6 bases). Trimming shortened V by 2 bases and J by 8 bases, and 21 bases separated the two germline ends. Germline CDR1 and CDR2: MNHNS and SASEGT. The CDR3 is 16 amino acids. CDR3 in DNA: TGTGCCAGCAGTGAATACCGGGGGCAACCCCAACGGGGCTACACCTTC. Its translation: CASSEYRGQPQRGYTF.

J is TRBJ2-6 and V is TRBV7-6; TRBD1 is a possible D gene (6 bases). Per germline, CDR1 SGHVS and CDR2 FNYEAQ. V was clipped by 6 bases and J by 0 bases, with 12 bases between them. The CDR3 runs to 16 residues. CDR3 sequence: CASSHRDGSGANVLTF. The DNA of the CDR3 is TGTGCCAGCAGTCACAGGGACGGCTCTGGGGCCAACGTCCTGACTTTC.